This T cell receptor beta chain was sequenced in a study of T-cell memory formation after mild COVID-19. Study information: TCR clusters were largely donor specific.

Looked up from germline, CDR1 is SGDLS and CDR2 is YYNGEE. The V gene lost 3 bases and the J gene lost 4 bases, with 11 bases spanning the gap. This CDR3 contains 15 residues. TCRdb recomputed calls from the 5' RACE reads with MiXCR, one row per CDR3 protein. The sample shows 400,000 to 550,000 distinct CDR3 sequences, roughly 25% of them seen only once. As concerns this clonotype: Antigen unknown.

Findings of the study overall: Pre-infection memory showed some responding clones, and this suggested that cross-reactive memory joined.

The chain combines TRBV9 with TRBJ2-6; maybe TRBD2 (5 bases). The sequencing sample was made of PBMCs or a T cell subset sorted from them (not recorded which). The TCR comes from an adult woman who had mild COVID-19 (a few samples of this study predate the infection). Cell type and time point are not known. CDR3 bases: TGTGCCAGCAGCGCCCTGGAGGTCGGGGCCAACGTCCTGACTTTC. Its translation: CASSALEVGANVLTF.